This entry features one TCR beta chain sequence. Its target antigen remains unknown. No base quality information exists; no much larger clone differs at one position. Libraries were prepared through the immunoSEQ multiplex PCR assay. Entries here come from immuneACCESS through TCRdb and include only in-frame sequences with V and J called. Some clones fail to appear in such tables; in the studies checked, an unresolved V gene covers under half of the shortfall, and the cause of the remainder is unknown. The table for this sample lists 700,000 or so clones; approximately 85% of them were counted only once. The ten largest clones capture approximately 0.01% of the sample. The data belong to a study of shared T cell receptors in the human thymus (dated by TCRdb to the early 2020s). In the study overall: The study examined how the human thymus generates shared, self-reactive T-cell receptor alpha chains.

V was cut back by 3 bases and J by 9 bases, leaving a gap of 19 bases between them. The germline V gene specifies SGHRS as CDR1 and YFSETQ as CDR2. The CDR3 holds 16 amino acids from the cysteine to the phenylalanine. The CDR3 DNA has 48 bases and is translated from base 1. These same data were also listed under a study on human thymus T cells. As described in the second report: Donors were immunologically healthy infants undergoing open corrective cardiac surgery for congenital heart defects in Finland. The thymus tissue came from surgical resects taken out during corrective cardiac surgery. Usage of V and J gene segments appeared to be biased in both the thymic and the peripheral blood repertoires. The related research found that thymic TCR repertoires overlapped highly between unrelated individuals. The study characterized TCR alpha and beta repertoires from under ten infant thymus samples and a few related peripheral blood samples. Donor ages ranging from roughly 6 to 244 days were recorded, and several male and a couple of female infants were included in the cohort. Thymocytes were mechanically released from the tissue and were stored as pellets of roughly 9.5-34 million cells at -70 degrees C. A QIAsymphony instrument was used to extract genomic DNA from the frozen cell pellets. The immunoSEQ multiplex PCR assay was used to amplify the TCRB and TCRAD loci from a standardized amount of quality-controlled genomic DNA. The V(D)J region was spanned by amplicons of a length sufficient to cover the CDR3 and to identify V and J genes. The amplicons were sequenced on an Illumina platform via the commercial immunoSEQ service. Corrections for primer bias and sequencing errors followed previously described methods, while TCRAD and TCRB definitions were based on the IMGT database. The repertoires were analysed using immunoSEQ Analyzer 3.0 and VDJTools for basic statistics, V/J segment usage, diversity estimates, rarefaction and pairwise overlap. Diversity was estimated with Chao1, ChaoE, Efron-Thisted, Shannon and inverse Simpson indices, and also on datasets down-sampled to the smallest sample. Repertoire overlap used strict matching of CDR3 nucleotide sequence, V gene and J gene, with Jaccard-based multidimensional scaling clustering. Thymus samples yielded on average about 810,000 unique TCRB clonotypes, compared with 75,000 to 85,000 from blood samples.

Sequenced sample: thymocytes. The chain was built from TRBV5-1 and TRBJ1-6; confidence is insufficient to name the D gene. This clonotype was obtained from a girl in the first two years of life with a congenital heart defect. Donor details come from another sample of the same person, matched by shared clones. The CDR3 region: CASSWEGSSDFSPLHF. The nucleotide sequence is given as TGCGCCAGCAGCTGGGAGGGTAGCTCAGACTTTTCACCCCTCCACTTT.